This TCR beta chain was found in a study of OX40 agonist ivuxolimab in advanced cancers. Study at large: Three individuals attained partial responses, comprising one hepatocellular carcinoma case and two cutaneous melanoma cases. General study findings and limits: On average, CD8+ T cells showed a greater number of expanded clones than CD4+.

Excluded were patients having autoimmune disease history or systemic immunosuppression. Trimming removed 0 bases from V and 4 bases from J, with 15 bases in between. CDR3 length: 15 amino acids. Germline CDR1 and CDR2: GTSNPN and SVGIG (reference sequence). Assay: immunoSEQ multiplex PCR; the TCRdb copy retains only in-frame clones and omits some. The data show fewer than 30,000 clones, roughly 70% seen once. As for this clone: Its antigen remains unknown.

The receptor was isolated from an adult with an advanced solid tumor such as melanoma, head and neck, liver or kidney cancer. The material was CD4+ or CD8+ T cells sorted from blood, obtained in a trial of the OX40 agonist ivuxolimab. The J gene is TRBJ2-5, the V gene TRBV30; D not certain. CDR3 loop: CAWSVRRGITETQYF. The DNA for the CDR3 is TGTGCCTGGAGTGTACGTCGAGGCATCACAGAGACCCAGTACTTC.